What follows are 30 T cell receptor beta chains derived from one specimen sequenced in a study of T cells in Graves' hyperthyroidism and ophthalmopathy. Amplified TCR beta CDR3 regions came from RNA transcripts. Using the HTBI primer set, a first-round RT-PCR was run on the TCR CDR3. From the multiplex PCR reads, TCRdb called clonotypes with MiXCR, one entry per CDR3 protein. This table holds about 480,000 distinct CDR3 sequences, about 20% found once. The specimen sequenced was blood. Receptors were obtained from a woman in her 70s with Graves' ophthalmopathy.

The gene calls are TRBV5-1 and TRBJ2-2; D not resolved. The germline V gene encodes CDR1 SGHRS and CDR2 YFSETQ. The CDR3 spans 11 residues. Between the trimmed V and J ends, which lost 7 bases and 5 bases, there was a span of 6 bases. The CDR3 nucleotides read TGCGCCAGCGCGGAAACCGGGGAGCTGTTTTTT. The encoded protein is CASAETGELFF.

The chain links TRBV7-6 to TRBJ2-7, with 9 bases lining up with TRBD2. Trimming took 5 bases from V and 3 from J; bases not matched to a gene: 8. Germline CDR1 reads SGHVS; CDR2 reads FNYEAQ. The CDR3 spans 15 residues. CDR3 DNA sequence: TGTGCCAGCAGCCCATTGGCGGGAGGGGGCTACGAGCAGTACTTC. Residues: CASSPLAGGGYEQYF.

This clonotype was recorded at least ten times. The chain recombines TRBV2 with TRBJ2-2, with 10 bases matching TRBD2. This CDR3 spans 14 amino acids. With V trimmed by 6 bases and J by 4 bases, 2 bases remained unmatched. CDR1 is SNHLY and CDR2 is FYNNEI in the germline V gene. The DNA for the CDR3 is TGTGCCAGCAGGCGACTAGCGGGCACCGGGGAGCTGTTTTTT. Translated: CASRRLAGTGELFF.

The chain carries TRBV2 and TRBJ1-2, with 7 bases matching TRBD1. Unmatched junction bases numbered 3, after V lost 3 bases and J lost 2 bases. Germline V CDR1 and CDR2: SNHLY, FYNNEI. CDR3 length equals 14 residues. CDR3: CASSEGQHNYGYTF. In DNA form, the CDR3 reads TGTGCCAGCAGTGAGGGACAGCACAACTATGGCTACACCTTC. The variable domain in full, with the rest retrieved from reference TRBV2 and TRBJ1-2, is EPEVTQTPSHQVTQMGQEVILRCVPISNHLYFYWYRQILGQKVEFLVSFYNNEISEKSEIFDDQFSVERPDGSNFTLKIRSTKLEDSAMYFCASSEGQHNYGYTFGSGTRLTVV.

This clonotype was observed a few times. The chain employs TRBV9 and TRBJ2-1; tentatively, D is TRBD1 (5 bases). The CDR3 loop spans 14 amino acids. V was pared by 4 bases and J by 6 bases, with 14 bases between. Germline lookup yields CDR1 SGDLS and CDR2 YYNGEE. The CDR3, as DNA: TGTGCCAGCAGCCCGAGAGCAGGGCCCAATGAGCAGTTCTTC. This translates into CASSPRAGPNEQFF.

This clonotype has ten or more counts. The V and J genes are TRBV6-1 and TRBJ1-2; D gene unclear. Germline V gene data show CDR1 as MNHNS and CDR2 as SASEGT. With 0 bases removed from V and 1 base from J, the gap between germline ends came to 9 bases. This CDR3 has 15 amino acids. This chain's CDR3 is CASSEAPPINYGYTF. The CDR3 coding sequence is TGTGCCAGCAGTGAAGCGCCACCTATTAACTATGGCTACACCTTC.

This clonotype was seen only a few times. The chain's CDR3 is CASSSSLLDRQFF. CDR3 DNA: TGTGCCAGCAGCTCTTCTTTATTGGACCGGCAGTTCTTC. This sequence joins TRBV7-2 and TRBJ2-1; D unresolved. V lost 4 bases and J 12 bases, leaving 16 bases between the germline ends. The germline V gene has CDR1 SGHTA and CDR2 FQGNSA. The CDR3 is 13 residues long.

The J gene is TRBJ1-1, the V gene TRBV6-1; the D is unclear. Trimming cost V 5 bases and J 2 bases, with 9 bases left between them. The CDR3 contains 13 residues. Germline loops: CDR1 MNHNS, CDR2 SASEGT. CDR3 loop: CASSSAGNTEAFF. The CDR3, as DNA: TGTGCCAGCAGTTCAGCAGGAAACACTGAAGCTTTCTTT.

This chain uses TRBV4-1 with TRBJ1-1; TRBD1 agrees at 8 bases. The V gene's germline CDR1 is MGHRA and CDR2 YSYEKL. This CDR3 contains 15 residues. V lost 2 bases and J lost 7; bases outside the gene matches: 9. Here the CDR3 DNA reads TGCGCCAGCAGCCAAAGAGGGACAGGCTCTTTTGAAGCTTTCTTT. Translation gives CASSQRGTGSFEAFF.

V and J are TRBV7-2 and TRBJ2-2; no definite D call. Trimming removed 5 bases from V and 1 base from J, with 14 bases in between. This CDR3 region has 16 residues. The germline V gene has CDR1 SGHTA and CDR2 FQGNSA. CDR3 DNA sequence: TGTGCCAGCAGCCCCGCCGGGTCCTTGAACACCGGGGAGCTGTTTTTT. Protein product: CASSPAGSLNTGELFF. The full variable domain, its missing parts supplied by reference TRBV7-2 and TRBJ2-2, is GAGVSQSPSNKVTEKGKDVELRCDPISGHTALYWYRQSLGQGLEFLIYFQGNSAPDKSGLPSDRFSAERTGGSVSTLTIQRTQQEDSAVYLCASSPAGSLNTGELFFGEGSRLTVL.

The chain joins TRBV3-1 to TRBJ1-2; unclear D gene. CDR1 and CDR2 (germline): LGHDT, YNNKEL (reference sequence). CDR3 length: 14 amino acids. V was shortened by 2 bases and J by 1 base, with 8 bases between the two germline ends. CDR3 amino acids: CASSQTNGNYGYTF. The CDR3 DNA is TGTGCCAGCAGCCAAACCAACGGTAACTATGGCTACACCTTC.

This clonotype has only a few counts. The J gene is TRBJ2-2, the V gene TRBV11-2; 13 bases line up with TRBD2. Germline V gene data show CDR1 as SGHAT and CDR2 as FQNNGV. The CDR3 is 17 residues long. V was clipped by 1 base and J by 6 bases; unmatched bases: 5. The CDR3 here is CASSLVVLAGGSGELFF. The CDR3 coding sequence is TGTGCCAGCAGCTTAGTGGTACTAGCGGGAGGGTCCGGGGAGCTGTTTTTT.

The gene calls are TRBV20-1 and TRBJ1-2; no firm D call. V dropped 3 bases and J dropped 8 bases, with 19 bases sitting between them. The CDR3 is 14 amino acids. CDR1 DFQATT and CDR2 SNEGSKA come from the germline V gene (reference sequence). As DNA, the CDR3 is TGCAGTGCTAGTGGACTGGAGGCACCTCGGGGCTACACCTTC. It encodes CSASGLEAPRGYTF.

The rearrangement uses TRBV27 and TRBJ1-1; TRBD1 matches at 9 bases. CDR1 MNHEY and CDR2 SMNVEV come from the germline V gene (reference sequence). The CDR3 loop spans 13 amino acids. J was trimmed by 10 bases and V by 9 bases; bases with no gene match: 12. CDR3: CARGQGRHLRAFF. CDR3 nucleotide sequence: TGTGCCAGGGGACAGGGTAGACACCTGAGAGCTTTCTTT.

V is TRBV9 and J is TRBJ2-5, with 7 bases lining up with TRBD2. J was trimmed by 7 bases and V by 0 bases; bases with no gene match: 15. Germline CDR1 SGDLS, CDR2 YYNGEE. The CDR3 consists of 17 residues. The CDR3, as DNA: TGTGCCAGCAGCGTAGGGGTTGGGGGACTAACCTCTGGGACCCAGTACTTC. It is translated as CASSVGVGGLTSGTQYF.

This clonotype has at least ten counts. Sequence at one end of the junction differs from germline and may be a read error. The V and J genes are TRBV5-1 and TRBJ2-7; the match to TRBD2 covers 10 bases. The CDR3 is made up of 14 amino acids. From germline, CDR1 is SGHRS and CDR2 YFSETQ. The CDR3 DNA reads as TGTGCCAGCAGCTTGGCTAGCGGGAGTTACGAGCAGTACTTC. Protein sequence: CASSLASGSYEQYF.

The chain combines TRBV7-9 with TRBJ2-5; 11 bases fit TRBD1. With 5 bases clipped from V and 5 bases from J, the junction kept 7 bases outside the gene matches. The CDR3 consists of 15 residues. The germline CDR1 and CDR2 sequences are SEHNR and FQNEAQ (reference sequence). CDR3: CASSLDRGRWETQYF. The CDR3 bases are TGTGCCAGCAGCCTGGACAGGGGGCGCTGGGAGACCCAGTACTTC.

The table lists this clonotype with a count of one. The gene calls are TRBV24-1 and TRBJ2-3; TRBD2 might be the D (5 bases). This CDR3 region has 19 residues. Trimming removed 3 bases at V and 0 bases at J, with 21 bases between. Germline CDR1 is KGHDR and CDR2 is SFDVKD. The CDR3 protein is CATSDRPRTRLHSTDTQYF. CDR3 sequence (DNA): TGTGCCACCAGTGATCGCCCACGAACTAGGCTTCATAGCACAGATACGCAGTATTTT.

The V and J genes are TRBV7-9 and TRBJ1-1, with unresolved D. V was trimmed by 5 bases and J by 1 base, leaving 11 bases between them. CDR1 is SEHNR, CDR2 FQNEAQ, per germline (reference sequence). This CDR3 spans 14 amino acids. This CDR3 reads CASSPYSGNTEAFF. In DNA, the CDR3 is TGTGCCAGCAGCCCCTACAGTGGGAACACTGAAGCTTTCTTT.

This clonotype was observed many times. This chain joins TRBV6-1 and TRBJ2-3; 9 bases align to TRBD2. The CDR3 loop spans 16 amino acids. V shed 5 bases and J 6 bases; nucleotides not matched to a gene: 12. Germline V lookup: CDR1 MNHNS, CDR2 SASEGT. The CDR3 DNA sequence: TGTGCCAGCAGTCCGGCCCCTAGCGGGATGTCGGATACGCAGTATTTT. Translation gives CASSPAPSGMSDTQYF.

The sample holds a few counts of this clonotype. Here the CDR3 DNA reads TGTGCCAGCAGTTTAACTCTAGTAAGGGCCCGGAACACCGGGGAGCTGTTTTTT. Translating gives CASSLTLVRARNTGELFF. The V and J genes are TRBV27 and TRBJ2-2; no definite D call. The germline V and J ends were trimmed by 2 bases and 1 base, with 17 bases remaining between them. This CDR3 has 18 amino acids. Germline V CDR1 and CDR2: MNHEY, SMNVEV (reference sequence).

This chain joins TRBV7-9 and TRBJ2-7, with no clear D. Trimming cost V 0 bases and J 2 bases, with 11 bases left between them. This CDR3 is built from 15 residues. Germline V gene data show CDR1 as SEHNR and CDR2 as FQNEAQ (reference sequence). The CDR3: CASSLALDPPYEQYF. The CDR3 DNA sequence: TGTGCCAGCAGCTTAGCGCTGGACCCTCCCTACGAGCAGTACTTC.

This chain connects TRBV12-5 to TRBJ2-1, with no clear D. V lost 4 bases, J lost 5 bases, and 3 bases lay in between. Per the germline V gene, CDR1 is LGHNT and CDR2 is FRNRAP. The CDR3 extends over 11 amino acids. Here the CDR3 reads CASGSNNEQFF. The CDR3 DNA is TGTGCTAGTGGTTCAAACAATGAGCAGTTCTTC.

This clonotype was seen more than once but under ten times. The chain combines TRBV29-1 with TRBJ1-2; D unclear. Germline values: CDR1 SQVTM, CDR2 ANQGSEA. V was trimmed by 4 bases and J by 0 bases, leaving 6 bases between them. The CDR3 contains 12 residues. The CDR3, as DNA: TGCAGCGTTGTACAGACTAACTATGGCTACACCTTC. This encodes CSVVQTNYGYTF.

There are a few counts of this clonotype. V usage is TRBV15 and J usage is TRBJ2-5, with 10 nucleotides matching TRBD2. CDR3 length: 17 residues. The germline gives CDR1 LNHNV, CDR2 YYDKDF (reference sequence). The J segment lost 2 bases and the V segment lost 0 bases, leaving 6 bases of the junction unmatched. The CDR3 is CATSRDLLAGRQETQYF. CDR3 bases: TGTGCCACCAGCAGAGATCTACTAGCGGGAAGGCAAGAGACCCAGTACTTC. Full variable domain (outside the CDR3, taken from reference TRBV15 and TRBJ2-5): DAMVIQNPRYQVTQFGKPVTLSCSQTLNHNVMYWYQQKSSQAPKLLFHYYDKDFNNEADTPDNFQSRRPNTSFCFLDIRSPGLGDTAMYLCATSRDLLAGRQETQYFGPGTRLLVL.

The chain has TRBV6-1 and TRBJ1-4, with 8 bases that match TRBD1. The CDR3 sequence is 15 residues long. The trim removed 6 bases at V and 5 bases at J, leaving 8 bases unmatched. The germline CDR1 and CDR2 sequences are MNHNS and SASEGT. The CDR3 loop reads CASSSSGGRNEKLFF. The CDR3 DNA sequence: TGTGCCAGCAGCTCGTCAGGGGGCCGAAATGAAAAACTGTTTTTT.

This clonotype appeared once. V gene TRBV19 combines with J gene TRBJ2-7, with D possibly being TRBD2 (6 bases). Germline assignment: CDR1 LNHDA and CDR2 SQIVND (reference sequence). With 1 base removed from V and 3 bases from J, the gap between germline ends came to 16 bases. This CDR3 contains 16 residues. This chain's CDR3 is CASSIAEMRGIYEQYF. The CDR3 coding sequence is TGTGCCAGTAGTATAGCAGAAATGCGGGGTATCTACGAGCAGTACTTC.

This clonotype was picked up a small number of times. The chain carries TRBV12-3 or TRBV12-4 and TRBJ1-6; 7 positions agree with TRBD1. This CDR3 contains 17 residues. V shed 1 base and J 0 bases; nucleotides not matched to a gene: 3. In nucleotides, the CDR3 is TGTGCCAGCAGTTTAGGACAGGGCAGCTCCTATAATTCACCCCTCCACTTT. It specifies CASSLGQGSSYNSPLHF.

The genes are TRBV5-1 and TRBJ1-6; 8 nucleotides match TRBD1. The CDR3 contains 16 residues. Trimming took 2 bases from V and 6 from J; bases not matched to a gene: 7. Germline CDR1 and CDR2: SGHRS and YFSETQ. The CDR3 spells CASSFQGAIGNSPLHF. DNA for the CDR3: TGCGCCAGCAGCTTTCAGGGGGCGATTGGTAATTCACCCCTCCACTTT.

This clonotype was observed a handful of times. The rearrangement joins TRBV27 to TRBJ2-3; TRBD2 agrees at 14 bases. The V gene's germline CDR1 is MNHEY and CDR2 SMNVEV (reference sequence). The CDR3 extends over 16 amino acids. V lost 5 bases, J lost 6 bases, and 7 bases stayed unmatched. CDR3 loop: CASSLQGLAGVDTQYF. Here the CDR3 DNA reads TGTGCCAGCAGTCTACAGGGACTAGCGGGAGTTGATACGCAGTATTTT.